Listed below are T cell receptor beta chains from one sample, sequenced in a study of long-term antiretroviral therapy in people with HIV. Repertoires were generated with immunoSEQ multiplex PCR, while TCRdb's copy carries only in-frame clones and drops some. The sample lists around 25,000 clones; roughly 94% were seen once. Here the sequenced sample was unsorted PBMCs, taken less than 5 years after starting antiretroviral therapy. These receptors all stem from a woman between 45 and 60 years old with HIV. Both conserved end residues are part of each CDR3. D genes are given only for firm matches. Size values are once, few and many counts, or a class for expanded clones, and some rows have none.

>TRBV5-1|TRBJ2-7|NA|NA
TGCGCCAGCCGCCCCACTCAATCTCCGGGCATCCACGAGCAGTACTTC
CASRPTQSPGIHEQYF
>TRBV6-6|TRBJ1-3|TRBD1|NA
TGTGCCAGCAGTTCGACAGGGGTTGGAAACACCATATATTTT
CASSSTGVGNTIYF
>TRBV6-5|TRBJ1-2|NA|NA
TGTGCCAGCAGTCTTCCCCTGACAGGAGGATATGGCTACACCTTC
CASSLPLTGGYGYTF
>TRBV4-3|TRBJ2-2|TRBD1|NA
TGCGCCAGCAGCGAAGACCTGACAGGGGGCTACACCGGGGAGCTGTTTTTT
CASSEDLTGGYTGELFF
>TRBV2|TRBJ2-1|NA|NA
TGTGCCAGCAGTGAACTAAGTCTACCTTCTTCCTACAATGAGCAGTTCTTC
CASSELSLPSSYNEQFF
>TRBV6-5|TRBJ2-2|NA|NA
TGTGCCAGCAGCTTTGACGGGTCCGGGGAGCTGTTTTTT
CASSFDGSGELFF
>TRBV19|TRBJ1-3|TRBD1|NA
TGTGCCAGTTGGGACAGCTTATACACCTCCTCTGGAAACACCATATATTTT
CASWDSLYTSSGNTIYF
>TRBV29-1|TRBJ2-3|TRBD2|NA
TGCAGCGTGGAGAGACTAGCGGGAGGCACAGATACGCAGTATTTT
CSVERLAGGTDTQYF
>TRBV18|TRBJ1-5|NA|NA
TGTGCCAGCTCACCATGGGGGGGGCGAGGGGATCAGCCCCAGCATTTT
CASSPWGGRGDQPQHF
>TRBV29-1|TRBJ1-1|NA|once
TGCAGCGTTGAAGGGTGGGGGAACACTGAAGCTTTCTTT
CSVEGWGNTEAFF
>TRBV7-8|TRBJ1-1|NA|NA
TGTGCCAGCAGCACAACAGGGAGCACTGAAGCTTTCTTT
CASSTTGSTEAFF
>TRBV7-9|TRBJ2-1|TRBD2|NA
TGTGCCAGCAGCCCCAGACTAGCGCCCGACAAGAATGAGCAGTTCTTC
CASSPRLAPDKNEQFF
>TRBV27|TRBJ2-7|TRBD2|NA
TGTGCCAGCAGTTCGGCTAGCGGGAGAGAATGGCGGCAGTACTTC
CASSSASGREWRQYF
>TRBV29-1|TRBJ2-5|TRBD1|few
TGCAGCGTTGGACAGGGTGGGGAGACCCAGTACTTC
CSVGQGGETQYF
>TRBV9|TRBJ2-7|NA|NA
TGTGCCAGCAGCGTAGAGGGAACAGGGATCTACGAGCAGTACTTC
CASSVEGTGIYEQYF
>TRBV28|TRBJ2-4|NA|NA
TGTGCCAGCAGTACCGCGGGGAGTTCGGGAAACATTCAGTACTTC
CASSTAGSSGNIQYF
>TRBV28|TRBJ2-5|NA|NA
TGTGCCAGCAGTTTTTCCTACCAAGAGACCCAGTACTTC
CASSFSYQETQYF
>TRBV5-1|TRBJ1-2|NA|NA
TGCGCCAGCAGCTCAGAGGGGCCCGAAAATGGCTACACCTTC
CASSSEGPENGYTF
>TRBV4-3|TRBJ2-1|TRBD2|NA
TGCGCCAGCAGCCAAGCTGATGGACTAGCGGGAGTTAATGAGCAGTTCTTC
CASSQADGLAGVNEQFF
>TRBV5-8|TRBJ2-1|NA|NA
TGTGCCAGCAGCTTATGGGAGTTGACTCGACATTCCTACAATGAGCAGTTCTTC
CASSLWELTRHSYNEQFF
>TRBV12-5|TRBJ2-7|NA|few
TGTGCTAGTGGTTTGGCAGGGACCTCCTACGAGCAGTACTTC
CASGLAGTSYEQYF
>TRBV7-9|TRBJ2-2|NA|NA
TGTGCCAGCAGCTTGACGGAGGGCGGGGAGCTGTTTTTT
CASSLTEGGELFF
>TRBV12-2|TRBJ1-4|NA|NA
TGTGCAAGTCGCTTAGGCAGACCCCAGGTTGGGGAAAAACTGTTTTTT
CASRLGRPQVGEKLFF
>TRBV28|TRBJ1-5|NA|NA
TGTGCCAGCAGTGCCTTAGGAGGGGATCAGCCCCAGCATTTT
CASSALGGDQPQHF
>TRBV19|TRBJ2-1|NA|NA
TGTGCCAGTAGTATAGATGGGGGAGGGGGGCACAATGAGCAGTTCTTC
CASSIDGGGGHNEQFF
>TRBV9|TRBJ2-7|NA|NA
TGTGCCAGCAGCGTAGCTACGGGAGAGCAGTACTTC
CASSVATGEQYF
>TRBV5-1|TRBJ2-1|NA|NA
TGCGCCAGCAGATTGACCGGAGTGCCCACCTACAATGAGCAGTTCTTC
CASRLTGVPTYNEQFF
>TRBV11-2|TRBJ2-1|NA|NA
TGTGCCAGCAGCTTTCATGAGCAGTTCTTC
CASSFHEQFF
>TRBV6-5|TRBJ2-7|NA|NA
TGTGCCAGCAGCGCGACAGGGCGGGGATACTACGAGCAGTACTTC
CASSATGRGYYEQYF
>TRBV6-5|TRBJ1-5|NA|NA
TGTGCCAGCAGTTACTCTGAGAATCAGCCCCAGCATTTT
CASSYSENQPQHF
>TRBV4-1|TRBJ1-5|NA|NA
TGCGCCAGCAGCCAAGTCGGGGGAGGCAATCAGCCCCAGCATTTT
CASSQVGGGNQPQHF
>TRBV9|TRBJ2-7|TRBD2|NA
TGTGCCAGCAACCAGTGGGGGGAGGGATACGAGCAGTACTTC
CASNQWGEGYEQYF
>TRBV15|TRBJ2-2|NA|NA
TGTGCCACCAGCAGTGGCCCAACTTCCACCGGGGAGCTGTTTTTT
CATSSGPTSTGELFF
>TRBV6-4|TRBJ1-2|NA|NA
TGTGCCAGCAGTGACAGATTCGGCTACACCTTC
CASSDRFGYTF
>TRBV5-4|TRBJ2-3|NA|once
TGTGCCAGCAGCCGGAGTGGGGTCACAGATACGCAGTATTTT
CASSRSGVTDTQYF
>TRBV7-2|TRBJ1-4|NA|NA
TGTGCCAGCAGCACCAGACAGGCAACTAATGAAAAACTGTTTTTT
CASSTRQATNEKLFF
>TRBV29-1|TRBJ2-1|NA|NA
TGCAGCGTTGAAGGAGGCGACAGTGAGTATCTACATTACAATGAGCAGTTCTTC
CSVEGGDSEYLHYNEQFF
>TRBV7-2|TRBJ2-7|TRBD2|NA
TGTGCCAGCAGCTTCGCGGGAGGGTACGAGCAGTACTTC
CASSFAGGYEQYF
>TRBV10-3|TRBJ1-1|TRBD1|NA
TGTGCCACGGGGGGACAGTCGAACACTGAAGCTTTCTTT
CATGGQSNTEAFF
>TRBV7-6|TRBJ2-7|NA|NA
TGTGCCAGCAGCTTAGCGAGCGACAGGTACTACGAGCAGTACTTC
CASSLASDRYYEQYF
>TRBV23-1|TRBJ2-7|NA|once
TGCGCCAGCAGTCAAAGTGCCTACGAGCAGTACTTC
CASSQSAYEQYF
>TRBV28|TRBJ2-7|TRBD2|NA
TGTGCCAGCAGTTTGGGCGGGAGTATGTCCTACGAGCAGTACTTC
CASSLGGSMSYEQYF
>TRBV2|TRBJ1-2|TRBD1|NA
TGTGCCAGCAGTGAGTGGCGGGACAGGGTCGGCTATGGCTACACCTTC
CASSEWRDRVGYGYTF
>TRBV6-5|TRBJ2-7|NA|once
TGTGCCAGCAGTTCCAGCGGCGGTAGCTCCTACGAGCAGTACTTC
CASSSSGGSSYEQYF
>TRBV6-5|TRBJ1-2|NA|NA
TGTGCCAGCAGTCCTTTAGGGGAAATTTACGGCTACACCTTC
CASSPLGEIYGYTF
>TRBV19|TRBJ1-4|TRBD1|NA
TGTGCCAGTAAGGACAGGCCCTCTAATGAAAAACTGTTTTTT
CASKDRPSNEKLFF
>TRBV7-6|TRBJ2-5|TRBD1|NA
TGTGCCAGCAGCTCCACCGGGACAGGATTAGAGACCCAGTACTTC
CASSSTGTGLETQYF
>TRBV6-7|TRBJ2-1|NA|NA
TGTGCCAGCAGTTACTCGGGGGAGAACGACTACAATGAGCAGTTCTTC
CASSYSGENDYNEQFF
>TRBV5-8|TRBJ1-2|TRBD1|NA
TGTGCCAGCAGCATACGGACAGGGGGGAACTATGGCTACACCTTC
CASSIRTGGNYGYTF
>TRBV7-2|TRBJ1-5|NA|NA
TGTGCCAGCAGCTTATCGGCTTATAGCAATCAGCCCCAGCATTTT
CASSLSAYSNQPQHF
>TRBV19|TRBJ2-7|NA|NA
TGTGCCAGTACCCCAGGGGCCCCCCGCTACGAGCAGTACTTC
CASTPGAPRYEQYF
>TRBV7-2|TRBJ2-3|TRBD1|NA
TGTGCCAGCAGCTCCTCCTGGGGGGACAGGGGCACAGATACGCAGTATTTT
CASSSSWGDRGTDTQYF
>TRBV25-1|TRBJ2-2|NA|once
TGTGCCAGCAGAAGGGACATTAACACCGGGGAGCTGTTTTTT
CASRRDINTGELFF
>TRBV18|TRBJ1-5|NA|NA
TGTGCCAGCTCACCTAACAGGGACGATCAGCCCCAGCATTTT
CASSPNRDDQPQHF
>TRBV7-6|TRBJ1-2|NA|NA
TGTGCCAGCAGTCCTCTTGCGGAGGACAACTATGGCTACACCTTC
CASSPLAEDNYGYTF